This T cell receptor beta chain came from a study of T cells in Graves' hyperthyroidism and ophthalmopathy. Source material for PBMCs was more than 7.5 ml fresh peripheral blood. At least ten counts were recorded for this clonotype. Researchers amplified the TCR beta CDR3 regions from RNA transcripts. Carried out on the TCR CDR3, a first-round RT-PCR used the HTBI primer set. Each CDR3 protein is one row after TCRdb ran MiXCR on the multiplex PCR reads. The data contain over 350,000 distinct CDR3 sequences, about 15% of them singletons. The CDR3 sequence is 17 residues long. CDR1 SGHAT and CDR2 FQNNGV come from the germline V gene. V shed 5 bases, J shed 0 bases, and the junction held 5 bases outside the gene matches.

This sequence originates from a man in his late teens or twenties with Graves' ophthalmopathy. The material sequenced was blood. The chain combines TRBV11-2 with TRBJ2-7; 15 bases match TRBD2. The CDR3 DNA sequence: TGTGCCAGCAGCCCTGGACTAGCGGGAGGGTTCTCCTACGAGCAGTACTTC. As protein: CASSPGLAGGFSYEQYF.